These 26 T cell receptor beta chains were sequenced from one sample in a study of CD8+ T cells in alopecia areata. Extracted from the samples, RNA was reverse transcribed into cDNA to serve as the sequencing template. The table came from immunoSEQ multiplex PCR; TCRdb's copy has only in-frame clones and leaves some out. The sample has hundreds of thousands of clones, roughly 60% seen once; the top ten hold about 0.9%. The treatment: oral pan-JAK inhibitor, 5-10 mg twice daily. This sample comprised CD4+ T cells sorted from blood, obtained at week 52, from a patient treated with tofacitinib. These receptors originate from a human donor with alopecia areata.

This clone was seen only once. The chain joins TRBV29-1 to TRBJ1-1; no clear D gene. CDR3 size: 13 residues. The germline gives CDR1 SQVTM, CDR2 ANQGSEA. Trimming cost V 2 bases and J 0 bases, with 7 bases left between them. CDR3 in amino acids: CSVEIVLNTEAFF. In DNA, the CDR3 is TGCAGCGTTGAAATCGTACTGAACACTGAAGCTTTCTTT.

V is TRBV6-5 and J is TRBJ1-5; D unclear. Germline loops: CDR1 MNHEY, CDR2 SVGAGI. The CDR3 extends over 16 amino acids. With 4 bases removed from V and 0 bases from J, the gap between germline ends came to 13 bases. CDR3: CASSSRSQDSNQPQHF. In DNA, the CDR3 is TGTGCCAGCAGTTCCAGATCGCAGGATAGCAATCAGCCCCAGCATTTT.

In this sample, this clone turned up a few times. A much larger clone differs by one base, so this may be a read error. The same CDR3 is also encoded by other DNA sequences in this sample. This chain uses TRBV7-2 with TRBJ2-5; D remains unclear. CDR1 and CDR2 from the germline V gene are SGHTA and FQGNSA. The CDR3 sequence is 13 residues long. V was cut by 1 base and J by 5 bases, with 8 bases left in between. The CDR3 bases are TGTGCCAGCAGCTTAGAGCTGCAGGAGACCCAGTACTTC. This gives the protein CASSLELQETQYF.

The chain links TRBV7-2 to TRBJ1-5, with D perhaps TRBD1 (5 bases). V lost 2 bases, J lost 1 base, and 9 bases lay in between. CDR3 size: 15 residues. The V gene's germline CDR1 is SGHTA and CDR2 FQGNSA. This chain's CDR3 is CASSLQGLSNQPQHF. The DNA for the CDR3 is TGTGCCAGCAGCTTACAGGGTTTGAGCAATCAGCCCCAGCATTTT.

The V gene is TRBV6-5, the J gene TRBJ1-2, with D tentatively TRBD1 (6 bases). The CDR3 consists of 15 residues. V lost 2 bases to trimming and J lost 5 bases, with 15 bases between them. CDR1 is MNHEY, CDR2 SVGAGI, per germline. CDR3 residues: CASSYGRGFGYGYTF. In DNA, the CDR3 is TGTGCCAGCAGTTACGGCAGGGGTTTCGGGTATGGCTACACCTTC.

This chain connects TRBV29-1 to TRBJ2-3; D is possibly TRBD2 (5 bases). The CDR3 contains 12 residues. The V end was cut by 6 bases, the J end by 2 bases, with 9 bases between. Looked up from germline, CDR1 is SQVTM and CDR2 is ANQGSEA. CDR3 in amino acids: CSVSDYTDTQYF. Written as DNA, the CDR3 is TGCAGCGTCTCCGACTACACAGATACGCAGTATTTT.

The table lists this clone with a few counts. Other DNA sequences within the sample encode an identical CDR3. The rearrangement joins TRBV9 to TRBJ1-6, with D perhaps matching TRBD1 (5 bases). V lost 2 bases, J lost 6 bases, and 12 bases lay in between. There are 15 residues in the CDR3. The germline V gene has CDR1 SGDLS and CDR2 YYNGEE. In DNA form, the CDR3 reads TGTGCCAGCAGCGTCGGGCAGGGAGGTAATTCACCCCTCCACTTT. Translated: CASSVGQGGNSPLHF.

This clone was seen a few times. The chain is built from TRBV10-3 and TRBJ2-1; D is undetermined. V lost 4 bases and J lost 9, with 10 bases in between. The V gene's germline CDR1 is ENHRY and CDR2 SYGVKD. This CDR3 is built from 12 residues. CDR3 sequence: CAISVEETEQFF. CDR3 bases: TGTGCCATCAGTGTTGAGGAAACTGAGCAGTTCTTC.

The chain recombines TRBV5-1 with TRBJ1-1; no firm D call. The CDR3 totals 17 residues. Germline-derived CDR1 and CDR2 are SGHRS and YFSETQ. Trimming shortened V by 4 bases and J by 5 bases, and 24 bases separated the two germline ends. The CDR3 loop reads CASSLTGQVLSGTEAFF. CDR3 nucleotide sequence: TGCGCCAGCAGCCTAACCGGGCAGGTCTTATCGGGGACTGAAGCTTTCTTT.

This clone was seen more than once but under ten times. The rearrangement links TRBV27 to TRBJ1-1; the D gene is possibly TRBD1 (5 bases). The CDR3 length is 14 residues. Trimming stripped 3 bases from V and 8 bases from J, with 16 bases between. Germline CDR1 and CDR2: MNHEY and SMNVEV (reference sequence). CDR3 coding DNA: TGTGCCAGCAGTTTGGGGGGAAATCCTGGGGAAGCTTTCTTT. Protein sequence: CASSLGGNPGEAFF.

This CDR3 reads CATSRGGVRETQYF. For the CDR3, the DNA is TGTGCCACCAGCAGAGGGGGGGTACGGGAGACCCAGTACTTC. The V call is TRBV15, the J call TRBJ2-5; maybe TRBD2 (6 bases). Germline assignment: CDR1 LNHNV and CDR2 YYDKDF (reference sequence). V was pared by 1 base and J by 5 bases, with 11 bases between. CDR3 size: 14 residues.

The chain combines TRBV29-1 with TRBJ1-6; D ambiguous. Germline assignment: CDR1 SQVTM and CDR2 ANQGSEA. V lost 4 bases to trimming and J lost 8 bases, with 12 bases between them. There are 13 residues in the CDR3. CDR3 coding DNA: TGCAGCGTTGGAGCTGCCCCGGATTCACCCCTCCACTTT. Translating it yields CSVGAAPDSPLHF. Full variable domain (rest looked up from reference TRBV29-1 and TRBJ1-6): SAVISQKPSRDICQRGTSLTIQCQVDSQVTMMFWYRQQPGQSLTLIATANQGSEATYESGFVIDKFPISRPNLTFSTLTVSNMSPEDSSIYLCSVGAAPDSPLHFGNGTRLTVT.

The rearrangement joins TRBV2 to TRBJ2-5; the match to TRBD2 covers 7 bases. The CDR3 consists of 13 residues. The J segment lost 4 bases and the V segment lost 4 bases, leaving 3 bases of the junction unmatched. The germline V gene encodes CDR1 SNHLY and CDR2 FYNNEI. The CDR3 spells CASSVERGETQYF. The CDR3 DNA reads as TGTGCCAGCAGTGTGGAGCGGGGAGAGACCCAGTACTTC.

CDR3 bases: TGCAGCGGACAGGCGGACTATGGCTACACCTTC. This gives the protein CSGQADYGYTF. V gene TRBV29-1 combines with J gene TRBJ1-2; D perhaps matches TRBD1 (6 bases). Germline V gene sequence: CDR1 SQVTM, CDR2 ANQGSEA. Trimming shortened V by 7 bases and J by 3 bases, and 9 bases separated the two germline ends. The CDR3 is 11 residues long.

The chain employs TRBV6-5 and TRBJ2-5; TRBD1 might be the D (5 bases). V was trimmed by 6 bases and J by 5 bases, leaving 16 bases between them. This CDR3 has 14 residues. Germline values: CDR1 MNHEY, CDR2 SVGAGI. The CDR3 DNA sequence: TGTGCCAGCAGGAGACACAGCTCAGGGGAGACCCAGTACTTC. Amino acids: CASRRHSSGETQYF.

This clone has a handful of counts. The chain couples TRBV7-9 to TRBJ2-7, with D tentatively TRBD2 (5 bases). V was clipped by 3 bases and J by 2 bases, with 11 bases between them. There are 14 residues in the CDR3. CDR1 is SEHNR, CDR2 FQNEAQ, per germline (reference sequence). The CDR3 is CASSLGEVTYEQYF. The CDR3 DNA follows: TGTGCCAGCAGCTTGGGAGAAGTAACCTACGAGCAGTACTTC. Together with reference TRBV7-9 and TRBJ2-7, the CDR3 gives the full variable domain: DTGVSQNPRHKITKRGQNVTFRCDPISEHNRLYWYRQTLGQGPEFLTYFQNEAQLEKSRLLSDRFSAERPKGSFSTLEIQRTEQGDSAMYLCASSLGEVTYEQYFGPGTRLTVT.

This chain connects TRBV15 to TRBJ2-7; the D gene is possibly TRBD2 (5 bases). Germline assignment: CDR1 LNHNV and CDR2 YYDKDF (reference sequence). Trimming shortened V by 7 bases and J by 2 bases, and 21 bases separated the two germline ends. The CDR3 runs 16 residues. The CDR3 DNA follows: TGTGCCACCAACCGGGGAACGGGGAGTGGGCCCTACGAGCAGTACTTC. Its protein is CATNRGTGSGPYEQYF. The variable domain in full, with the rest retrieved from reference TRBV15 and TRBJ2-7, is DAMVIQNPRYQVTQFGKPVTLSCSQTLNHNVMYWYQQKSSQAPKLLFHYYDKDFNNEADTPDNFQSRRPNTSFCFLDIRSPGLGDTAMYLCATNRGTGSGPYEQYFGPGTRLTVT.

A single count supports this clone. This chain links TRBV6-6 with TRBJ1-5; unclear D gene. Germline V gene data show CDR1 as MNHNY and CDR2 as SVGAGI (reference sequence). The CDR3 extends over 14 amino acids. Between the trimmed V and J ends, which lost 2 bases and 2 bases, there was a span of 7 bases. The CDR3 nucleotides read TGTGCCAGCAGTTACAGGGAAGGCAATCAGCCCCAGCATTTT. This encodes CASSYREGNQPQHF.

This clone has a single count. V and J are TRBV2 and TRBJ1-5; D possibly corresponds to TRBD1 (6 bases). This CDR3 is built from 13 residues. The germline V and J ends were trimmed by 7 bases and 3 bases, with 10 bases remaining between them. The germline V gene encodes CDR1 SNHLY and CDR2 FYNNEI. The CDR3 loop reads CASTGGTNQPQHF. DNA for the CDR3: TGTGCCAGCACCGGGGGCACCAATCAGCCCCAGCATTTT.

This chain links TRBV30 with TRBJ2-5; TRBD2 matches at 7 bases. Germline V CDR1 and CDR2: GTSNPN, SVGIG (reference sequence). The CDR3 has 13 residues. Unmatched junction bases numbered 5, after V lost 2 bases and J lost 5 bases. CDR3 amino acids: CAWSWVGGETQYF. The CDR3 nucleotides read TGTGCCTGGAGTTGGGTGGGAGGGGAGACCCAGTACTTC.

The chain has TRBV30 and TRBJ2-7; tentative D call: TRBD2 (5 bases). The CDR3 length is 12 residues. The V end lost 3 bases, the J end lost 5 bases, and 11 bases lay between the germline ends. Per germline, CDR1 GTSNPN and CDR2 SVGIG (reference sequence). Written as DNA, the CDR3 is TGTGCCTGGAGCCCCCAGACTAACGAGCAGTACTTC. As protein: CAWSPQTNEQYF.

V gene TRBV5-4 combines with J gene TRBJ2-4; no clear D. V was shortened by 1 base and J by 8 bases, with 4 bases between the two germline ends. The germline V gene encodes CDR1 SGHNT and CDR2 YYREEE (reference sequence). The CDR3 has 11 amino acids. The CDR3 coding sequence is TGTGCCAGCAGCTTGTTGGACATTCAGTACTTC. Residues: CASSLLDIQYF. Variable domain in full (rest from reference TRBV5-4 and TRBJ2-4): ETGVTQSPTHLIKTRGQQVTLRCSSQSGHNTVSWYQQALGQGPQFIFQYYREEENGRGNFPPRFSGLQFPNYSSELNVNALELDDSALYLCASSLLDIQYFGAGTRLSVL.

V and J are TRBV29-1 and TRBJ1-2, with a weak D call TRBD1 (6 bases). This CDR3 is 13 amino acids long. Germline assignment: CDR1 SQVTM and CDR2 ANQGSEA. Trimming took 7 bases from V and 2 from J, leaving 14 bases between them. Written as DNA, the CDR3 is TGCAGCGCTGACGGAGGGGGAAACTATGGCTACACCTTC. Translated, it gives CSADGGGNYGYTF.

The V and J genes are TRBV7-9 and TRBJ2-1; TRBD2 is a possible D gene (6 bases). Between the trimmed V and J ends, which lost 5 bases and 5 bases, there was a span of 13 bases. Per the germline V gene, CDR1 is SEHNR and CDR2 is FQNEAQ (reference sequence). This CDR3 region has 14 residues. This CDR3 is CASSAWRGNNEQFF. Written as DNA, the CDR3 is TGTGCCAGCAGCGCCTGGCGGGGAAACAATGAGCAGTTCTTC. Complete variable domain (other parts from reference TRBV7-9 and TRBJ2-1): DTGVSQNPRHKITKRGQNVTFRCDPISEHNRLYWYRQTLGQGPEFLTYFQNEAQLEKSRLLSDRFSAERPKGSFSTLEIQRTEQGDSAMYLCASSAWRGNNEQFFGPGTRLTVL.

The chain recombines TRBV5-4 with TRBJ2-1; 10 nucleotides match TRBD2. Unmatched junction bases numbered 5, after V lost 3 bases and J lost 5 bases. CDR1 is SGHNT and CDR2 is YYREEE in the germline V gene (reference sequence). The CDR3 sequence is 15 residues long. The CDR3 region is CASSSRTSGHNEQFF. The CDR3 DNA reads TGTGCCAGCAGCTCTCGGACTAGCGGTCACAATGAGCAGTTCTTC.

This chain uses TRBV5-1 with TRBJ2-1; possible D gene TRBD1, 6 bases. Germline V gives CDR1 SGHRS, CDR2 YFSETQ. The CDR3 contains 12 residues. V was cut by 4 bases and J by 7 bases, with 9 bases left in between. The CDR3 region has the DNA TGCGCCAGCAGCAAGGACAGAAATGAGCAGTTCTTC. Translating gives CASSKDRNEQFF.